This T cell receptor beta chain appears in the sequencing data of a study of T cell responses to AZD1222 COVID-19 vaccine (dated by TCRdb to the early 2020s). Some background on the complete study: A total of 240 or so trial participants underwent TCR sequencing, of whom some 200 had received two doses of AZD1222 and 26 had received two doses of the MenACWY control vaccine. Enrollment into the trials was organized by age into subgroups of 18-55, 56-69 and 70-plus years, and those subgroups contained roughly 150, 30 and 60 TCR-sequenced participants, respectively.

What this sample's time point label stands for: baseline before first vaccination. Interpreted using the paper, the treatment or condition label stands for: meningococcal conjugate vaccine given as trial control. Samples from vaccinated people were obtained from the UK trials COV001 and COV002, which included a single-blind randomized controlled phase 2/3 trial of AZD1222 (ChAdOx1 nCoV-19) in healthy adults. For TCRbeta chain sequencing, PBMC samples from trial participants were taken at day 0 and at day 28 after the second dose. The CDR3 regions of human TCRbeta chains were subjected to immunosequencing. The source study handled its data this way. Repertoire TCRs were checked for matches against a reference library of SARS-CoV-2-specific TCRs that had been generated using the MIRA antigen-specificity platform. Breadth was defined as the fraction of unique TCRs that were SARS-CoV-2-associated, and depth was defined as the fraction of total T cells that were SARS-CoV-2-associated. Using the MIRA data, every spike-specific TCR was mapped to the spike region that the TCR reacted to and assigned to either a CD4 or a CD8 class. Log10-transformed breadth and depth values were compared by one-way ANOVA with Sidak's multiple comparisons tests. TCRdb retrieved this table from immuneACCESS and kept in-frame rearrangements only. Not all clones are present; in checked studies, unresolved V genes account for under half, and no reason is known for the remainder. V and J calls and clone size are copied from that table; D and trimming were computed from the DNA. In this sample the table shows 98,000 or so clones, about 92% of which occur a single time. The ten largest make up over 3% of the sample.

Results the study describes overall, beyond this receptor: Only a handful of AZD1222 recipients were SARS-CoV-2 seropositive at baseline, limiting conclusions about previously exposed vaccinees. Epitopes outside the regions mutated in the B.1.351 and B.1.1.7 variants were reportedly recognized by nearly half of the unique spike-specific TCRs. The 56-69-year group was small, and its depth increase did not reach significance, likely because of low power. Because no day 14 peak-response samples were available, repertoires were characterized only after the peak T cell response. After two AZD1222 doses, spike-specific TCR breadth and depth were significantly higher than at day 0 and than in MenACWY recipients. Participants were mostly white British, with more females than males. The authors suggested clonal diversity may have been underestimated. The whole spike protein was spanned by vaccine-associated CD4 TCRs, and dominant responses were seen in regions 160-218 and 743-854.

On this clone itself: What this receptor recognizes is not known. Per-base qualities were not stored, and no clone one base away is much larger.

In the germline V gene, CDR1 corresponds to MDHEN and CDR2 to SYDVKM. The CDR3 runs 14 residues from the cysteine to the phenylalanine. Just the 42-base CDR3 DNA is kept, in frame starting at base 1. V lost 6 bases and J lost 8 bases; the stretch between them is 14 bases long. Specimen: peripheral blood, collected on day 0 of MenACWY control vaccination. The sequence derives from an adult in good health. The chain is made from TRBV28 and TRBJ1-6; TRBD1 is a weak D gene call, 5 bases matching. The CDR3 loop reads CASSLGQGYSPLHF. In nucleotide form, the sequence is TGTGCCAGCAGCCTGGGGCAGGGTTATTCACCCCTCCACTTT.